Given below is one T cell receptor (beta chain) in context. The antigen is undetermined. It was approximately 9 milliliters of peripheral blood that were drawn from each donor. This record comes from a study of blood T cells in healthy people across ages. The study, taken as a whole, reports: Per-million-T-cell TCR beta diversity fell roughly linearly with age. Expanded clonotype changes were possibly confounded by unknown donor CMV status. As naive T cell percentage varied, TCR beta diversity correlated strongly with it.

Primers used in a second PCR of about 7 to 12 cycles were a sample-barcoded 5' primer and a J-beta primer mix. TCRdb analysed the 5' RACE reads with MiXCR anew, one entry per CDR3 protein. The data hold about 1.5 million distinct CDR3 sequences, with 40% to 50% observed a single time. V was pared by 1 base and J by 1 base, with 4 bases between. Per the germline V gene, CDR1 is LGHDT and CDR2 is YNNKEL (reference sequence). The CDR3 sequence is 13 residues long. V usage is TRBV3-1 and J usage is TRBJ1-1; the D is unclear. This TCR was recovered from a woman younger than 30 in good health. The sequencing sample was made of blood. CDR3 bases: TGTGCCAGCAGCCAAGTGCAGAACACTGAAGCTTTCTTT. Protein product: CASSQVQNTEAFF.